The TCR beta chain described here comes from a study of a mutant IDH1 vaccine in newly diagnosed glioma. Study-wide context: In some groups vaccination began 4-6 weeks post-radiotherapy; others received it with temozolomide.

This CDR3 has 16 amino acids. The germline gives CDR1 SGHRS, CDR2 YFSETQ. V trimming: 0 bases; J trimming: 1 base; junction bases outside the gene matches: 4. Overall study results and limits: Vaccine-induced immune responses occurred in approximately 93% of patients.

A word on this clone: Its antigen is not identified.

Regarding time point: week 35, safety follow-up. All doses held 300 ug of mutant IDH1 20-mer peptide, with topical imiquimod. Across weeks 1, 3, 5, 7, 11, 15, 19 and 23, patients received a vaccination each time, eight in all. The repertoire was sequenced with immunoSEQ multiplex PCR; TCRdb's copy has only in-frame clones and lacks some. Among tens of thousands of clones listed, roughly 86% were seen once. This sequence joins TRBV5-1 and TRBJ2-3; 8 positions agree with TRBD2. The sequences come from PBMCs, collected from a glioma patient whose treatment included an IDH1 peptide vaccine. This TCR was sampled from a man aged 25-45 years with glioma. This CDR3 reads CASSLVLRGGTDTQYF. CDR3 DNA sequence: TGCGCCAGCAGCTTGGTGTTGCGGGGGGGCACAGATACGCAGTATTTT.